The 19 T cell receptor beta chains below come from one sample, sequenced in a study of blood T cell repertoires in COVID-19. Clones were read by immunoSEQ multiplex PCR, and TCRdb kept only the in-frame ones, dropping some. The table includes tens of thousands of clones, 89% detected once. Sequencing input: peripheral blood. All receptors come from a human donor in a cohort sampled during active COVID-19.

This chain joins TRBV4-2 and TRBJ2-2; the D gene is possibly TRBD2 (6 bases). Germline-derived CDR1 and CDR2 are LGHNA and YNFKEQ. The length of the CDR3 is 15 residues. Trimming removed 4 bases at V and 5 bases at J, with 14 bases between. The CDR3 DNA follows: TGTGCCAGCAGCCCCCGACTAGAAGGGACCGGGGAGCTGTTTTTT. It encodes CASSPRLEGTGELFF.

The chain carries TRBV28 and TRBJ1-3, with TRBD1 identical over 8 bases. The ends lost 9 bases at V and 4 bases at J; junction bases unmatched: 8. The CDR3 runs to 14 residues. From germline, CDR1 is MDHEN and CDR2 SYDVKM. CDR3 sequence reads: CASIGTGEGNTIYF. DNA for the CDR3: TGTGCCAGTATCGGGACAGGAGAAGGAAACACCATATATTTT.

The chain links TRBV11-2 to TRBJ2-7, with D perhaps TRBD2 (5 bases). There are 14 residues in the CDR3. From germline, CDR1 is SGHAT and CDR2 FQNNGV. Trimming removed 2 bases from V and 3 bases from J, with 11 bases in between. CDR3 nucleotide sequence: TGTGCCAGCAGCTTAACCGGGAACCACTACGAGCAGTACTTC. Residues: CASSLTGNHYEQYF.

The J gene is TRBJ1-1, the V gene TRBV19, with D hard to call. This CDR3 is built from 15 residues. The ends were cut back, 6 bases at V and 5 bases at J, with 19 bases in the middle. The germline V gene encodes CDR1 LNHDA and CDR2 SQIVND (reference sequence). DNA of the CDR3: TGTGCCAGTAGCCCCTCGGCCCGAGGATGGACTGAAGCTTTCTTT. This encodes CASSPSARGWTEAFF.

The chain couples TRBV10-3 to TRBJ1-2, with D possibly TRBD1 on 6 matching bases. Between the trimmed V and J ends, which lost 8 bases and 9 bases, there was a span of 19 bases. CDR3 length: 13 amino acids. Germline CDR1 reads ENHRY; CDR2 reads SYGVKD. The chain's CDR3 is CAIGPREGVSYTF. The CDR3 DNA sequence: TGTGCCATCGGGCCGAGGGAGGGGGTGAGCTACACCTTC.

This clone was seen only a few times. Here the CDR3 DNA reads TGCGCCAGCAGCCAGGACCATAGCGGGAGCGGGAACGAGCAGTACTTC. Translation gives CASSQDHSGSGNEQYF. The chain joins TRBV4-1 to TRBJ2-7, with 9 bases matching TRBD2. There are 16 residues in the CDR3. The trim removed 3 bases at V and 5 bases at J, leaving 11 bases unmatched. The germline gives CDR1 MGHRA, CDR2 YSYEKL.

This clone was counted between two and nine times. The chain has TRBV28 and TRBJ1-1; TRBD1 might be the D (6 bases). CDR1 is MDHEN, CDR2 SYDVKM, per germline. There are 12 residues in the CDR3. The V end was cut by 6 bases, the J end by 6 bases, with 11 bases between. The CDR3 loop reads CASSYDRSEAFF. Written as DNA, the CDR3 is TGTGCCAGCAGCTACGACAGGTCTGAAGCTTTCTTT.

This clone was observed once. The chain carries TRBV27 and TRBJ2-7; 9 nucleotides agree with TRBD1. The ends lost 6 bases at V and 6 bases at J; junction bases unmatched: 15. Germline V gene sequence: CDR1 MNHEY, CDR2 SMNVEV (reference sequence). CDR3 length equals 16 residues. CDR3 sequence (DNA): TGTGCCAGCAGCCCCATGGCGGGACAGGGTTACGGCGAGCAGTACTTC. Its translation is CASSPMAGQGYGEQYF.

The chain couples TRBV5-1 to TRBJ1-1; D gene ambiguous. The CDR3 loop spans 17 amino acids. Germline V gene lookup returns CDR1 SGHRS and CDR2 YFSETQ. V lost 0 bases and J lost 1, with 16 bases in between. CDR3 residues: CASSLGDFWERNTEAFF. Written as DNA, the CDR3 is TGCGCCAGCAGCTTGGGAGATTTTTGGGAGAGGAACACTGAAGCTTTCTTT.

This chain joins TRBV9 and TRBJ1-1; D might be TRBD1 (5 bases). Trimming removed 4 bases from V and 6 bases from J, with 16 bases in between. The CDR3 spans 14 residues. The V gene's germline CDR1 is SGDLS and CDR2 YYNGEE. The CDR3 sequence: CASSPIRGYAEAFF. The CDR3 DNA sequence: TGTGCCAGCAGCCCAATTCGGGGGTACGCTGAAGCTTTCTTT.

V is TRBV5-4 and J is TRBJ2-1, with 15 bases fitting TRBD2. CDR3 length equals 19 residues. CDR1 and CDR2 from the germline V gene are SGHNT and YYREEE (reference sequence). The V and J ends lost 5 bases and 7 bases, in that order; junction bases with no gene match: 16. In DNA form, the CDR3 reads TGTGCCAGCAGTCTGCCCGGGACTAGCGGGAGGAACGCGCAAAATGAGCAGTTCTTC. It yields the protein CASSLPGTSGRNAQNEQFF.

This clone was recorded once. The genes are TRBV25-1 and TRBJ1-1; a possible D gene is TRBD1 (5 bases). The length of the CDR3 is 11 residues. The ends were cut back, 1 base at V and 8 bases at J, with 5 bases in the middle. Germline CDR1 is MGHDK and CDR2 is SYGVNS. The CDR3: CASSESGEAFF. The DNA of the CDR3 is TGTGCCAGCAGTGAATCAGGGGAAGCTTTCTTT.

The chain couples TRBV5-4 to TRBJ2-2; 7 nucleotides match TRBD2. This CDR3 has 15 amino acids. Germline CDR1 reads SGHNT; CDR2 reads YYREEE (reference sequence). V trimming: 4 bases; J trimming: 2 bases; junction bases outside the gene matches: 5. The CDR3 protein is CASSPGTTNTGELFF. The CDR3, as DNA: TGTGCCAGCAGCCCCGGGACTACAAACACCGGGGAGCTGTTTTTT. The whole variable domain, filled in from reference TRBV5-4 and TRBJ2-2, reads ETGVTQSPTHLIKTRGQQVTLRCSSQSGHNTVSWYQQALGQGPQFIFQYYREEENGRGNFPPRFSGLQFPNYSSELNVNALELDDSALYLCASSPGTTNTGELFFGEGSRLTVL.

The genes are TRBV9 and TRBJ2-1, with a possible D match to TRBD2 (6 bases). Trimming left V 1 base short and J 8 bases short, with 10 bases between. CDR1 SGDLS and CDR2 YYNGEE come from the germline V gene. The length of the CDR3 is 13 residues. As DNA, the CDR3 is TGTGCCAGCAGCGTACCTAGCGTCGATGAGCAGTTCTTC. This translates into CASSVPSVDEQFF.

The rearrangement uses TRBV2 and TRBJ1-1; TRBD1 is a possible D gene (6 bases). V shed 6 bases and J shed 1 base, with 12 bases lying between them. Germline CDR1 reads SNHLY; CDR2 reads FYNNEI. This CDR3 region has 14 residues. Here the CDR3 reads CASRSTGRNTEAFF. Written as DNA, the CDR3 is TGTGCCAGCAGATCCACAGGGAGGAACACTGAAGCTTTCTTT.

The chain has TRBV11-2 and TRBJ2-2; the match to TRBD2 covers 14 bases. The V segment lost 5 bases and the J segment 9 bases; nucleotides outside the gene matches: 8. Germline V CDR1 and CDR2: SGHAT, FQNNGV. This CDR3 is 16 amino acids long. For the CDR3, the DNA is TGTGCCAGCAGCCCCAGACTAGCGGGAGGGAACCGGGAGCTGTTTTTT. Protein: CASSPRLAGGNRELFF.

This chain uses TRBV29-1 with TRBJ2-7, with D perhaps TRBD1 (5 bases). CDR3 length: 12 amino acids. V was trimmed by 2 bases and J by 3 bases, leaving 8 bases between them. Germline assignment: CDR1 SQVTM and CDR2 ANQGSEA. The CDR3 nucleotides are TGCAGCGTTGAATATAGGGGCTACGAGCAGTACTTC. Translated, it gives CSVEYRGYEQYF.

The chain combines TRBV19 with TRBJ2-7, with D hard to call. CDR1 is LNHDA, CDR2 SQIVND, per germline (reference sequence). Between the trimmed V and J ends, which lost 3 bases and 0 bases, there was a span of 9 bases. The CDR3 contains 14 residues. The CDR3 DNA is TGTGCCAGTAGTATCCTGCCTAGCTCCTACGAGCAGTACTTC. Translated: CASSILPSSYEQYF.

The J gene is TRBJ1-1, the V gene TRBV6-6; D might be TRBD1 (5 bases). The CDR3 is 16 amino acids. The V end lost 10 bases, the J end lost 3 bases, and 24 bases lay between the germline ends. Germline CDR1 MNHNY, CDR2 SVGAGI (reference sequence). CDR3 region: CATQPRGEGPDTEAFF. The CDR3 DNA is TGTGCCACCCAGCCCCGAGGGGAGGGGCCGGACACTGAAGCTTTCTTT.